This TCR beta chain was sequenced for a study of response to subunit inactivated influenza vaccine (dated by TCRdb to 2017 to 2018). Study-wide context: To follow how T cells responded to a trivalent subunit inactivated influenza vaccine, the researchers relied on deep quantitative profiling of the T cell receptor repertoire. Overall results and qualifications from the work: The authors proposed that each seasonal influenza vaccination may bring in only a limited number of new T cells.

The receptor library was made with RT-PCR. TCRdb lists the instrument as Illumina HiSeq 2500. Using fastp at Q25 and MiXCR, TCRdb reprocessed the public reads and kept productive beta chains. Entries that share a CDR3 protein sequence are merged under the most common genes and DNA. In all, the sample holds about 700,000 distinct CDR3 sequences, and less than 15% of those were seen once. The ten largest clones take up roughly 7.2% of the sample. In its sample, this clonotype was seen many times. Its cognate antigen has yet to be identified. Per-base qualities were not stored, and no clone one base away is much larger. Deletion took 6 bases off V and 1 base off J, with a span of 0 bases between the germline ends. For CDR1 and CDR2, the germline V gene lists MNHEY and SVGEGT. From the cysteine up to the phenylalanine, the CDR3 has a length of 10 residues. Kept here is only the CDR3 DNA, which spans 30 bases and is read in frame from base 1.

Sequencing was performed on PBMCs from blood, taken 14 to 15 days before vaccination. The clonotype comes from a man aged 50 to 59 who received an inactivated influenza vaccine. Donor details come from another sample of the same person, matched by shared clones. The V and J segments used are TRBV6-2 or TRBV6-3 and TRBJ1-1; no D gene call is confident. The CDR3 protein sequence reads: CASRNTEAFF. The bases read TGTGCCAGCAGGAACACTGAAGCTTTCTTT.